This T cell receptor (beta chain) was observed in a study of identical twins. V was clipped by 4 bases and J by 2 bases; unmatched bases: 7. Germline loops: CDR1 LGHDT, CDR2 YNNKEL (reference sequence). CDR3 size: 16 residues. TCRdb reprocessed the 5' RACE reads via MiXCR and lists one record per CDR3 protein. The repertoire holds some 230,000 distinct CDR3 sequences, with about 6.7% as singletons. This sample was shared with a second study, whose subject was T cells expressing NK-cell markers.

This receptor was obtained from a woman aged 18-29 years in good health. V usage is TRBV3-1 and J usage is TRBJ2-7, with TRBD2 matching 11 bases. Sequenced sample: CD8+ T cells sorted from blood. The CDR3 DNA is TGTGCCAGCAGCCTAGCGGGGGGGCCTTGGGCCTACGAGCAGTACTTC. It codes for CASSLAGGPWAYEQYF.